The T cell receptor beta chain under discussion was sequenced for a study of T and B cells in COVID-19 patients. Study-wide context: Recovered patients mostly had mild to moderate COVID-19 managed as outpatients. Of around 21 active-infection patients, over 9 were critically ill with mechanical ventilation or extracorporeal membrane oxygenation. Most of the 20 active-infection patients had comorbidities associated with unfavorable COVID-19 outcome. Points from the study as a whole: In COVID-19 patients, T cell receptor beta variable and joining gene use was reportedly strongly skewed.

BIOMED2 TRB-A/B primer pools were used in multiplex TRB PCR. TCRdb itself ran the multiplex PCR reads through MiXCR, one entry per CDR3 protein. The sample shows about 16,000 distinct CDR3 sequences, over 25% of them seen only once. Each TRB amplification used roughly 220-550 ng of genomic DNA from blood. Deletions cut 5 bases from V and 8 bases from J, with 12 bases between. The CDR3 length is 13 residues. On this clonotype itself: The target antigen is unknown.

The TCR originated in a human donor who had recovered from COVID-19. The V call is TRBV12-3 or TRBV12-4, the J call TRBJ1-4, with D perhaps TRBD1 (5 bases). The sample taken for sequencing was blood. This chain's CDR3 is CASSQSGTEKLFF. The DNA for the CDR3 is TGTGCCAGCAGTCAATCCGGGACGGAAAAACTGTTTTTT.